Included here is one T cell receptor (beta chain) sequence, with context. Antigen unknown. The sample belongs to a study of beta chain features in type 1 diabetes. Notes on the study in general: A potential PCR bias toward shorter templates would be equal in patient and control samples. Type 1 diabetes patients had TCRB CDR3s that were shorter (moderately but significantly so) in all four CD4+ subsets. Type 1 diabetes patients had fewer VDJ junction insertions and more deletions.

What was sequenced were expressed TCRB transcripts, since all of the isolated RNA had been reverse transcribed. Measured with immunoSEQ multiplex PCR; TCRdb has only the in-frame clones, and not every one. Among 4,500 to 7,000 clones listed, roughly 70% were seen once. V was trimmed by 8 bases and J by 2 bases, leaving 9 bases between them. The V gene's germline CDR1 is MNHEY and CDR2 SMNVEV (reference sequence). CDR3 length: 12 amino acids. Sequencing was carried out using Tregs from blood. The clonotype was recovered from a man aged 18-30 years in good health. The chain uses TRBV27 and TRBJ1-2; D not resolved. DNA for the CDR3: TGTGCCAGCGGCAGACTGAACTATGGCTACACCTTC. This gives the protein CASGRLNYGYTF.